This TCR beta chain was found in a study of blood T cell repertoires in COVID-19. Across the study: The United States, Italy and Spain were the sources of the acute and convalescent COVID-19 samples. Sources were T cells, B-cell-depleted T cells, or PBMCs; the material itself was cDNA or gDNA.

Authors' methods: Cell counts per sample came from amplifying reference gene primers. Profiling relied on immunoSEQ multiplex PCR, and the TCRdb table lists in-frame clones only, not all of them. For V, J and clone size, that table is used; D and trimming come from the DNA. The sample lists some 40,000 clones, approximately 83% occurring once. V was shortened by 3 bases and J by 5 bases, with 17 bases between the two germline ends. Germline loops: CDR1 SGHRS, CDR2 YFSETQ. The CDR3 sequence is 15 residues long. The sample consisted of peripheral blood. This receptor was identified in a woman aged 80 or older with acute or convalescent COVID-19. V and J are TRBV5-1 and TRBJ2-5; D possibly corresponds to TRBD1 (7 bases). The CDR3 loop is CASSYRTGGGETQYF. The CDR3 nucleotides read TGCGCCAGCAGCTATCGGACAGGCGGAGGGGAGACCCAGTACTTC.